This T cell receptor beta chain was recovered during a study of shared clonotypes between healthy human individuals. The ends lost 0 bases at V and 1 base at J; junction bases unmatched: 6. Germline CDR1 reads SGHRS; CDR2 reads YFSETQ. The CDR3 length is 16 residues. The study enrolled healthy HIV-negative adults without recent acute infections or vaccinations as donors. Genomic DNA of each subset was evenly split across several immunoSEQ plates. The table came from immunoSEQ multiplex PCR; TCRdb's copy has only in-frame clones and leaves some out. The sample contains a few million clones, over 85% of which appear only once. Regarding this clone: Its target is not known. This sample includes further DNA sequences coding for the same CDR3.

The study, taken as a whole, reports: Estimated richness values were generally larger in naive subsets than in memory subsets.

This receptor was obtained from a man between 18 and 29 years old in good health. Some clones in this sample may be carry-over from other donors' samples. Sample: naive CD4+ T cells from PBMCs. As to subset: CD45RA+ positively selected. The genes are TRBV5-1 and TRBJ2-7, with TRBD1 identical over 8 bases. The DNA of the CDR3 is TGCGCCAGCAGCTTGGCCGGGACAGGCGTATCCTACGAGCAGTACTTC. Translation gives CASSLAGTGVSYEQYF.